The text below deals with one T cell receptor beta chain. V dropped 0 bases and J dropped 2 bases, with 11 bases sitting between them. The germline gives CDR1 LGHNA, CDR2 YSLEER. This CDR3 region has 15 residues. This sample was taken from a study of T cell changes during pregnancy in multiple sclerosis. This table comes from immunoSEQ multiplex PCR, and its TCRdb copy is limited to in-frame clones, with some not included. The table lists some 96,000 clones, 92% of them singletons. This chain links TRBV4-3 with TRBJ2-7; D might be TRBD1 (6 bases). The sequenced sample was peripheral blood, obtained after pregnancy. This TCR was recovered from a female donor with multiple sclerosis, enrolled in a pregnancy study. This CDR3 reads CASSQETGQTYEQYF. The CDR3 nucleotides are TGCGCCAGCAGCCAAGAGACCGGACAGACCTACGAGCAGTACTTC.